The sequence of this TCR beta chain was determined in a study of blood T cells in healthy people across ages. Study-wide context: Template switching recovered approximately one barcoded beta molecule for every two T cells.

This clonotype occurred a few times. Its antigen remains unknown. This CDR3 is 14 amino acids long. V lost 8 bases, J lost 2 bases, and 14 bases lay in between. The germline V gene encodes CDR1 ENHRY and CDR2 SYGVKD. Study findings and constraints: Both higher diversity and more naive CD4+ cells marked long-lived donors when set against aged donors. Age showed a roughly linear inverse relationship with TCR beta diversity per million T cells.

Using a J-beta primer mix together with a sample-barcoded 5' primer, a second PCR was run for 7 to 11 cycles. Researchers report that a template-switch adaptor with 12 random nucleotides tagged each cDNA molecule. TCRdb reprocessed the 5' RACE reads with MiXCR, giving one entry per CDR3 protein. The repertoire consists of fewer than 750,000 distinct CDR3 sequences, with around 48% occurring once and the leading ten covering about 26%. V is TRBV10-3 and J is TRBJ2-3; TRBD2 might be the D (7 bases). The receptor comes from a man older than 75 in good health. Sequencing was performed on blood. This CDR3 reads CAIGGAGDTDTQYF. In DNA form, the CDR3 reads TGTGCCATCGGGGGGGCGGGGGACACAGATACGCAGTATTTT.